Listed here is a single T cell receptor (beta chain). Its antigen is as yet unknown. Germline V CDR1 and CDR2: WSHSY, SAAADI. The CDR3 consists of 14 residues. Between the trimmed V and J ends, which lost 10 bases and 7 bases, there was a span of 21 bases. The assay was immunoSEQ multiplex PCR, and TCRdb's table has in-frame clones only and misses some. The sample holds roughly 80,000 clones; around 86% are singletons and the top ten take under 0.8%. This record belongs to a study of OX40 agonist ivuxolimab in advanced cancers. Study conclusions and caveats: The study found among the lowest clonal expansion in partial responders at 0.1-3.0 mg/kg.

The gene calls are TRBV10-2 and TRBJ2-3; TRBD2 is a possible D gene (6 bases). This sample comprised CD4+ or CD8+ T cells sorted from blood, obtained in a trial of the OX40 agonist ivuxolimab. The sequence was obtained from an adult with an advanced solid tumor such as melanoma, head and neck, liver or kidney cancer. In nucleotides, the CDR3 is TGCGCCACCGCAGACGGGAGAAATTCAAATACGCAGTATTTT. Translated, it gives CATADGRNSNTQYF.